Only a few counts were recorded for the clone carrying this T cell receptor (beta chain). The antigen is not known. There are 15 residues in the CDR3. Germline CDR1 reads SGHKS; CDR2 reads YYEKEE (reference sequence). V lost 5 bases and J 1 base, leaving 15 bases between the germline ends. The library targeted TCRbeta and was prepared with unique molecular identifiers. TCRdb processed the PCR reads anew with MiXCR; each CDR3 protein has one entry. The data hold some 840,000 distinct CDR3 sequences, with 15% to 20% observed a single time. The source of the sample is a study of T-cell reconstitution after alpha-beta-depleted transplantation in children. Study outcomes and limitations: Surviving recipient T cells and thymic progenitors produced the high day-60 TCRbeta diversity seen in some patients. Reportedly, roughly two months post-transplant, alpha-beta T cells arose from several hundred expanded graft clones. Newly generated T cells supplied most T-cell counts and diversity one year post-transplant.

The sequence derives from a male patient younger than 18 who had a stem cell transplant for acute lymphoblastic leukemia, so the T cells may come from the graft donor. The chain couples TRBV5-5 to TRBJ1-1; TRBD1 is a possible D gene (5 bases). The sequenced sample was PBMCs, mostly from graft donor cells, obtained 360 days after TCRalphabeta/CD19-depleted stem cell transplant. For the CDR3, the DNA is TGTGCCAGCAGGATGAGGGACGGACAGAACACTGAAGCTTTCTTT. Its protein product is CASRMRDGQNTEAFF. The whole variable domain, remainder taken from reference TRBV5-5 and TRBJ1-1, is DAGVTQSPTHLIKTRGQQVTLRCSPISGHKSVSWYQQVLGQGPQFIFQYYEKEERGRGNFPDRFSARQFPNYSSELNVNALLLGDSALYLCASRMRDGQNTEAFFGQGTRLTVV.